One and the same sample provided the 7 T cell receptor beta chains below, sequenced in a study of shared clonotypes between healthy human individuals. Produced via immunoSEQ multiplex PCR; TCRdb's table is partial and in-frame only. This table holds 600,000 to 750,000 clones, roughly two thirds found once. The sequenced sample consisted of memory CD4+ T cells sorted from blood. Described subset: CD45RA-negative fraction. The source is a woman aged 25 to 39 in good health.

The genes are TRBV18 and TRBJ2-6; TRBD2 agrees at 8 bases. There are 16 residues in the CDR3. Germline V gene sequence: CDR1 KGHSH, CDR2 LQKENI. The ends lost 1 base at V and 2 bases at J; junction bases unmatched: 1. CDR3 DNA sequence: TGTGCCAGCTCACCACAGCGGGGGACTGGGGCCAACGTCCTGACTTTC. Protein: CASSPQRGTGANVLTF. Full variable domain (missing parts from reference TRBV18 and TRBJ2-6): NAGVMQNPRHLVRRRGQEARLRCSPMKGHSHVYWYRQLPEEGLKFMVYLQKENIIDESGMPKERFSAEFPKEGPSILRIQQVVRGDSAAYFCASSPQRGTGANVLTFGAGSRLTVL.

CDR3 DNA: TGTGCCAGTAGTATAGATCCGGGACTAGCGGGGCCCACAGATACGCAGTATTTT. It codes for CASSIDPGLAGPTDTQYF. The genes are TRBV19 and TRBJ2-3; 13 bases align to TRBD2. The CDR3 spans 18 residues. Trimming cost V 0 bases and J 2 bases; bases outside gene matches: 5. In germline, CDR1 is LNHDA, CDR2 SQIVND (reference sequence). The full variable domain, its missing parts supplied by reference TRBV19 and TRBJ2-3, is DGGITQSPKYLFRKEGQNVTLSCEQNLNHDAMYWYRQDPGQGLRLIYYSQIVNDFQKGDIAEGYSVSREKKESFPLTVTSAQKNPTAFYLCASSIDPGLAGPTDTQYFGPGTRLTVL.

This clone was seen a single time. The genes are TRBV25-1 and TRBJ1-4, with D possibly TRBD1 on 6 matching bases. This CDR3 has 15 amino acids. Germline V gene lookup returns CDR1 MGHDK and CDR2 SYGVNS. The V and J ends lost 4 bases and 7 bases respectively, with 16 bases between them. The chain's CDR3 is CASSGRGGLGEKLFF. The CDR3, as DNA: TGTGCCAGCAGTGGGAGGGGGGGCTTAGGTGAAAAACTGTTTTTT.

The genes are TRBV7-2 and TRBJ2-1; D uncertain. Trimming left V 6 bases short and J 5 bases short, with 11 bases between. Germline loops: CDR1 SGHTA, CDR2 FQGNSA. CDR3 length equals 13 residues. CDR3: CASRLKAHNEQFF. The CDR3 DNA sequence: TGTGCCAGCAGGCTAAAGGCTCACAATGAGCAGTTCTTC.

The chain uses TRBV29-1 and TRBJ2-5; D is perhaps TRBD1 or TRBD2 (5 bases each). The CDR3 spans 14 residues. The V gene's germline CDR1 is SQVTM and CDR2 ANQGSEA. V shed 4 bases and J shed 2 bases, with 14 bases lying between them. CDR3 coding DNA: TGCAGCGTTGTCTCGGGGCAAGTTCAAGAGACCCAGTACTTC. Protein: CSVVSGQVQETQYF.

This chain uses TRBV19 with TRBJ1-1; no definite D call. The ends were cut back, 7 bases at V and 2 bases at J, with 11 bases in the middle. CDR1 is LNHDA and CDR2 is SQIVND in the germline V gene (reference sequence). The CDR3 length is 13 residues. The CDR3 DNA reads as TGTGCCAGTAAAGATCTGATAAACACTGAAGCTTTCTTT. It encodes CASKDLINTEAFF.

The chain employs TRBV2 and TRBJ2-4, with TRBD1 as a possible D gene (7 bases). The CDR3 sequence is 14 residues long. Germline values: CDR1 SNHLY, CDR2 FYNNEI. The germline V and J ends were trimmed by 7 bases and 6 bases, with 16 bases remaining between them. CDR3 loop: CASNALAGGNIQYF. CDR3 bases: TGTGCCAGCAATGCACTAGCAGGGGGAAACATTCAGTACTTC.